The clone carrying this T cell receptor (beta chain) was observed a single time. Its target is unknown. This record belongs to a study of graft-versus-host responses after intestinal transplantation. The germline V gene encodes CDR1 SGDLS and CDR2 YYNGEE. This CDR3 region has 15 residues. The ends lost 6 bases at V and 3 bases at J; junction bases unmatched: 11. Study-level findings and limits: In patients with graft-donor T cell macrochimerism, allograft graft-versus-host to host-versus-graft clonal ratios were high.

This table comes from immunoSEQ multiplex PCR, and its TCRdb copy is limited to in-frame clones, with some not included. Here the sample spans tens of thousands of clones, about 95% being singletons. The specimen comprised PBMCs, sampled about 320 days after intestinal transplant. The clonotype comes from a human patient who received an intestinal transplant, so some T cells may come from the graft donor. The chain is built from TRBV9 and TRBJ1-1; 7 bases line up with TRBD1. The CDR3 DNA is TGTGCCAGCACCTCAAGGGGGCAGGGAGACACTGAAGCTTTCTTT. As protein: CASTSRGQGDTEAFF.